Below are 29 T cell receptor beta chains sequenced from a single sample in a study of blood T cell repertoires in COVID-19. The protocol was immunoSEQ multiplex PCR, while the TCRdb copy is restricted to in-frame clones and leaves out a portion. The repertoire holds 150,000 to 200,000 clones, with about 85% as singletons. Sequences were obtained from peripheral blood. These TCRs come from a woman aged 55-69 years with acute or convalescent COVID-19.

The CDR3 bases are TGTGCCAGCAGCCCAGCGGGACTAAACTCCTACAATGAGCAGTTCTTC. It yields the protein CASSPAGLNSYNEQFF. V and J are TRBV5-4 and TRBJ2-1; 7 nucleotides line up with TRBD2. The CDR3 extends over 16 amino acids. Germline CDR1 SGHNT, CDR2 YYREEE (reference sequence). The J segment lost 0 bases and the V segment lost 4 bases, leaving 7 bases of the junction unmatched.

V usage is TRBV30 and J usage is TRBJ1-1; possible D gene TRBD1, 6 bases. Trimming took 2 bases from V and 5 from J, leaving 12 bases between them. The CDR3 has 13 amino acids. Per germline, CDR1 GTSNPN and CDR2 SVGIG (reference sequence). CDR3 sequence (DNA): TGTGCCTGGAGTCCCAGGGGACGAACTGAAGCTTTCTTT. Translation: CAWSPRGRTEAFF.

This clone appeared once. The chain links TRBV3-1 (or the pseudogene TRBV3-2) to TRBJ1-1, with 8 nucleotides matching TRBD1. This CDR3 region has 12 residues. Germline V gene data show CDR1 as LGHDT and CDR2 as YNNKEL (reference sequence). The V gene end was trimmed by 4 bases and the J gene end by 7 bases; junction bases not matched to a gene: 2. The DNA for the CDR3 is TGTGCCAGCAGCCGCAGGGGGCGTGAAGCTTTCTTT. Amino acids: CASSRRGREAFF.

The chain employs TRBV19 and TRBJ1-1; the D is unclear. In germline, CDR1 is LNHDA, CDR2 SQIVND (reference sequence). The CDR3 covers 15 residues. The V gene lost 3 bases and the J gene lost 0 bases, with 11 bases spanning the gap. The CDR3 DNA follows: TGTGCCAGTAGTATTCTGGGCACAGTGAACACTGAAGCTTTCTTT. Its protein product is CASSILGTVNTEAFF.

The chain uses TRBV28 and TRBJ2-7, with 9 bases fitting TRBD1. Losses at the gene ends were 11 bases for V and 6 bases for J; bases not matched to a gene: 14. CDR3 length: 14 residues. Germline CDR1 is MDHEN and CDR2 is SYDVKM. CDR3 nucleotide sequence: TGTGCCGCTTGGGGGCCGGACAGGGGACGCGAGCAGTACTTC. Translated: CAAWGPDRGREQYF.

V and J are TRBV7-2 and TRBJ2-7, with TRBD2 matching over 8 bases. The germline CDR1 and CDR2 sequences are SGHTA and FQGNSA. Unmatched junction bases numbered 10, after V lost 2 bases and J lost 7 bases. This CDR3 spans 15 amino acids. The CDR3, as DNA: TGTGCCAGCAGCTTAAGGGCTAGCGGGCTGTGGGAGCAGTACTTC. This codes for CASSLRASGLWEQYF.

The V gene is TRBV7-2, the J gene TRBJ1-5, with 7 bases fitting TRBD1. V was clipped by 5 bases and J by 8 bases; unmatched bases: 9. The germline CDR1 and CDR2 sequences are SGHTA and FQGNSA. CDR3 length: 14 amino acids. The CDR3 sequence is CASSQDRAGEPQHF. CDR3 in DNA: TGTGCCAGCAGCCAAGACAGGGCGGGTGAGCCCCAGCATTTT.

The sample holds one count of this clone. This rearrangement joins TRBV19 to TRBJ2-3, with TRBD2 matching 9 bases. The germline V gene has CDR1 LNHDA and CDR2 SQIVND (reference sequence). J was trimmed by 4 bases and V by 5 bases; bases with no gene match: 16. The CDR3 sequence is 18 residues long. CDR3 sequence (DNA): TGTGCCAGTAGTTTGAGGAGCGGGAGGTCCAGGGTAGCAGATACGCAGTATTTT. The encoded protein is CASSLRSGRSRVADTQYF.

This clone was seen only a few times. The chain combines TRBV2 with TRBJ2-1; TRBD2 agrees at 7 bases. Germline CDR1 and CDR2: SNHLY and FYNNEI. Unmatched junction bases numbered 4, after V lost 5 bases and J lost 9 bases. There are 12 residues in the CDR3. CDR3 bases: TGTGCCAGCAGTCCAACTAGCGCTGAGCAGTTCTTC. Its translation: CASSPTSAEQFF.

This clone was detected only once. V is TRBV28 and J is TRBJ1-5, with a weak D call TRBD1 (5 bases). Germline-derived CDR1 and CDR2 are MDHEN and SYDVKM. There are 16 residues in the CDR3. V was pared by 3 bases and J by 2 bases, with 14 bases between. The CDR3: CASSFIPGGGNQPQHF. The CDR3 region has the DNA TGTGCCAGCAGTTTTATCCCGGGGGGTGGCAATCAGCCCCAGCATTTT.

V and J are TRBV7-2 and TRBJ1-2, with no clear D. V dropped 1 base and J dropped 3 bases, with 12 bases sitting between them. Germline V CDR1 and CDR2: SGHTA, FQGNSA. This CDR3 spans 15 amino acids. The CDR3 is CASSLGFVPDYGYTF. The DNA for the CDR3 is TGTGCCAGCAGCTTAGGTTTTGTACCGGACTATGGCTACACCTTC.

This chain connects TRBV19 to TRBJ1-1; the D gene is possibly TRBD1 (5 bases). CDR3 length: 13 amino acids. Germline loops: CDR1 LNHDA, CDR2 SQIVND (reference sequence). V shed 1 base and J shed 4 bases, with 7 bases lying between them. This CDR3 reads CASSIAQGTEAFF. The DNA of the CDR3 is TGTGCCAGTAGTATAGCCCAGGGCACTGAAGCTTTCTTT.

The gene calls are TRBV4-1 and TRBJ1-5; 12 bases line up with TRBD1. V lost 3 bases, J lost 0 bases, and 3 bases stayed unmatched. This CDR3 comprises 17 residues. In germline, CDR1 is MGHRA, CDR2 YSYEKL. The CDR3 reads CASSQGQGAHSNQPQHF. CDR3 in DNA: TGCGCCAGCAGCCAGGGACAGGGGGCTCATAGCAATCAGCCCCAGCATTTT.

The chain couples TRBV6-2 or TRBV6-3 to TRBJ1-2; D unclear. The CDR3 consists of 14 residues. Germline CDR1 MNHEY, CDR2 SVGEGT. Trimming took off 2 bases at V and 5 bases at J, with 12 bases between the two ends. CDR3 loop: CASSYGQDWYGYTF. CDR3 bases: TGTGCCAGCAGTTACGGGCAGGATTGGTATGGCTACACCTTC.

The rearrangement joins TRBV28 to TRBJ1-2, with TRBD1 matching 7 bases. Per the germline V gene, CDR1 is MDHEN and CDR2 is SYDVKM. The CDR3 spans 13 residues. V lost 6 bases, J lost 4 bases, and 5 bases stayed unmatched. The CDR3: CASRGQAVYGYTF. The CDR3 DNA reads TGTGCCAGCAGAGGACAGGCGGTCTATGGCTACACCTTC.

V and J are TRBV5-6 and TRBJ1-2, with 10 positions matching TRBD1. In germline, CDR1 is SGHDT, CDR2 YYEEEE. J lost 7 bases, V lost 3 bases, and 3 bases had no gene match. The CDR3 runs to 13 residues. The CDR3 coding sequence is TGTGCCAGCAGCTGGACAGGGGGTCTTGGCTACACCTTC. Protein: CASSWTGGLGYTF.

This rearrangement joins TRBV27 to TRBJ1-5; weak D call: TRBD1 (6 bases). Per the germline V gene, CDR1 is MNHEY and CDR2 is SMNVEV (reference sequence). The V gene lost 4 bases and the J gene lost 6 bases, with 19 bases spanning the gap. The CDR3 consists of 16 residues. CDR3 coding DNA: TGTGCCAGCAGTTCCGGGACAACTCTTTCCAGTCAGCCCCAGCATTTT. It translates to CASSSGTTLSSQPQHF.

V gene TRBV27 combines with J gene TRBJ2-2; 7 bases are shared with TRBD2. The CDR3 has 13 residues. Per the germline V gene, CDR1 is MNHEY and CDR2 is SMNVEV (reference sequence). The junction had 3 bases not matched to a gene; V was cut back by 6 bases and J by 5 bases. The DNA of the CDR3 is TGTGCCAGCAGCCACGGGAGGACCGGGGAGCTGTTTTTT. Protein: CASSHGRTGELFF.

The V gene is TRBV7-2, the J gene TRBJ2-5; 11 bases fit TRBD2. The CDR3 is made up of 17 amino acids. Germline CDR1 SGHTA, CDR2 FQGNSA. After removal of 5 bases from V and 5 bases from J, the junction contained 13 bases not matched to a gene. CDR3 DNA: TGTGCCAGCAGCCCCACCTCCGGGACTAGCGGTCGGGAGACCCAGTACTTC. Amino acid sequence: CASSPTSGTSGRETQYF. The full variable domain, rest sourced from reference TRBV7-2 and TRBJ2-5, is GAGVSQSPSNKVTEKGKDVELRCDPISGHTALYWYRQSLGQGLEFLIYFQGNSAPDKSGLPSDRFSAERTGGSVSTLTIQRTQQEDSAVYLCASSPTSGTSGRETQYFGPGTRLLVL.

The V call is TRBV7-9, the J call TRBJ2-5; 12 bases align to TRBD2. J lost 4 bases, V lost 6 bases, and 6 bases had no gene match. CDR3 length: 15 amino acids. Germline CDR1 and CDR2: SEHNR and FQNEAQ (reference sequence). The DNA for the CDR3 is TGTGCCAGCAGGACTAGCGGGAGAAGGGGAGAGACCCAGTACTTC. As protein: CASRTSGRRGETQYF.

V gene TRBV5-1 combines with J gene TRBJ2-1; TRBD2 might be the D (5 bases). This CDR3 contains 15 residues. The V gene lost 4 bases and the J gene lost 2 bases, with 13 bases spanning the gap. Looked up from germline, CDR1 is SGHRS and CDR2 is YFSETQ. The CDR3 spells CASSRAPGAYNEQFF. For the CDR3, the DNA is TGCGCCAGCAGCCGAGCGCCCGGGGCCTACAATGAGCAGTTCTTC. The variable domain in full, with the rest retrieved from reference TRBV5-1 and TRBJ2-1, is KAGVTQTPRYLIKTRGQQVTLSCSPISGHRSVSWYQQTPGQGLQFLFEYFSETQRNKGNFPGRFSGRQFSNSRSEMNVSTLELGDSALYLCASSRAPGAYNEQFFGPGTRLTVL.

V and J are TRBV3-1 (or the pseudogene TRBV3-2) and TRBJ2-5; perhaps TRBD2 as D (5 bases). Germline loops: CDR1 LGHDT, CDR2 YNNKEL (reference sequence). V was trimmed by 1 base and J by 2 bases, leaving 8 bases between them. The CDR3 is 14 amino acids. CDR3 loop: CASSQGTQQETQYF. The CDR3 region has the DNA TGTGCCAGCAGCCAAGGGACTCAGCAAGAGACCCAGTACTTC.

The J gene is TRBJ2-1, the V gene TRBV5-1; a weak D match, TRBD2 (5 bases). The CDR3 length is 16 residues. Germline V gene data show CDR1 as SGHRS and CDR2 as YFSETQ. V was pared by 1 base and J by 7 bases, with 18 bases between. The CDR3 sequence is CASSLLVGRRGNEQFF. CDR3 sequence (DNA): TGCGCCAGCAGCTTGTTAGTAGGGAGAAGAGGGAATGAGCAGTTCTTC.

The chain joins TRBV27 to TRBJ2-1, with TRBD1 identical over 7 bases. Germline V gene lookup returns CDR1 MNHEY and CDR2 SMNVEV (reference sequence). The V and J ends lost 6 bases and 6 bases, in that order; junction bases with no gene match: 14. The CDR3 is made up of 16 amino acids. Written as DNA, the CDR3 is TGTGCCAGCAGCCCCAACACAGGGGCCGGCCCCAATGAGCAGTTCTTC. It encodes CASSPNTGAGPNEQFF.

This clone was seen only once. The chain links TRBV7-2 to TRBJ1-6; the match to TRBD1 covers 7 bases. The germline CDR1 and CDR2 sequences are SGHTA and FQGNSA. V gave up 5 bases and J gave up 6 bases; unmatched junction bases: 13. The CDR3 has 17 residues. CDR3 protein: CASSNRQGVTGNSPLHF. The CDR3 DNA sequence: TGTGCCAGCAGCAACCGACAGGGCGTGACGGGTAATTCACCCCTCCACTTT.

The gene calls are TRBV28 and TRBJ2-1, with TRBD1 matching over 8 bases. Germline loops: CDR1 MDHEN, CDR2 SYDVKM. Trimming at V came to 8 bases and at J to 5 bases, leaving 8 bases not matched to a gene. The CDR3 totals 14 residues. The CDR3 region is CASWSGTGNNEQFF. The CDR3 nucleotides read TGTGCCAGCTGGTCCGGGACAGGAAACAATGAGCAGTTCTTC. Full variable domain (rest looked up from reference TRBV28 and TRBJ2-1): DVKVTQSSRYLVKRTGEKVFLECVQDMDHENMFWYRQDPGLGLRLIYFSYDVKMKEKGDIPEGYSVSREKKERFSLILESASTNQTSMYLCASWSGTGNNEQFFGPGTRLTVL.

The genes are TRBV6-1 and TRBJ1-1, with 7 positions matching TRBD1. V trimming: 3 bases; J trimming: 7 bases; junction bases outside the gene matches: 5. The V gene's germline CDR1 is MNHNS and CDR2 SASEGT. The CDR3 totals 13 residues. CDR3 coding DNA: TGTGCCAGCAGTGAGGACAGGTTGGGTGAAGCTTTCTTT. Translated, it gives CASSEDRLGEAFF.

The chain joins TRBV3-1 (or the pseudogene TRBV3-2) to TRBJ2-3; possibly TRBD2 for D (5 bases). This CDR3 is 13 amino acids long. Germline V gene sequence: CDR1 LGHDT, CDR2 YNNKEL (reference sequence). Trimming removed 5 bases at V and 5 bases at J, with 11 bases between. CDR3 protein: CASSVHGEDTQYF. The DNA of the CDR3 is TGTGCCAGCAGCGTTCACGGGGAAGATACGCAGTATTTT.

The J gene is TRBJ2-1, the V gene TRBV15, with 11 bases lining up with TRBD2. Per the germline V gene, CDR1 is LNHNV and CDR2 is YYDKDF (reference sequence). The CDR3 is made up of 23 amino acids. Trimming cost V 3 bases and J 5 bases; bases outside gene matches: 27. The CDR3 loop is CATSRYGTSGGPSVGLSHNEQFF. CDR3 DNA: TGTGCCACCAGCAGGTATGGGACTAGCGGCGGCCCTTCGGTGGGACTCAGCCACAATGAGCAGTTCTTC.